Each of the 8 T cell receptor beta chains below was sequenced from the same sample in a study of blood T cell repertoires in COVID-19 (dated by TCRdb to the early 2020s). To prepare the library, the immunoSEQ multiplex PCR assay was applied. Not all clones reach the TCRdb copy of this immuneACCESS table, which keeps in-frame sequences only. Checked studies attribute under half of the gap to unresolved V genes and leave the rest unexplained. For this sample there are 250,000 to 350,000 clones; under 90% appear just once. Of the sample, roughly 10% falls within the top ten clones. Sequences were obtained from PBMCs or T cells enriched from blood (not recorded which). These receptors came from a young woman who had recovered from COVID-19.

The genes are TRBV3-1 (or the pseudogene TRBV3-2) and TRBJ2-7; 8 positions match TRBD1. The trim removed 6 bases at V and 8 bases at J, leaving 6 bases unmatched. From germline, CDR1 is LGHDT and CDR2 YNNKEL (reference sequence). This CDR3 comprises 12 residues. DNA for the CDR3: TGTGCCAGCAGGCGACAGGGGAAGAAGCAGTACTTC. It yields the protein CASRRQGKKQYF.

This clone was recorded a few times. The chain joins TRBV30 to TRBJ1-2; D is unresolved. V was shortened by 3 bases and J by 8 bases, with 19 bases between the two germline ends. The V gene's germline CDR1 is GTSNPN and CDR2 SVGIG (reference sequence). The CDR3 contains 14 residues. This chain's CDR3 is CAWRVLITAPGYTF. The CDR3 DNA sequence: TGTGCCTGGAGAGTATTGATCACAGCCCCGGGCTACACCTTC.

A remark on this clone: The same CDR3 can be traced to other DNA sequences in this sample. The rearrangement links TRBV12-3 or TRBV12-4 to TRBJ1-2, with D possibly matching TRBD1 (5 bases). V gave up 8 bases and J gave up 2 bases, with 9 bases separating them. This CDR3 spans 12 amino acids. This CDR3 is CASSRQNYGYTF. The CDR3 DNA reads as TGTGCCAGCTCCAGACAGAACTATGGCTACACCTTC.

The V call is TRBV30, the J call TRBJ2-7; 9 nucleotides agree with TRBD1. CDR3 length: 18 residues. Germline CDR1 and CDR2: GTSNPN and SVGIG (reference sequence). V shed 4 bases, J shed 0 bases, and the junction held 16 bases outside the gene matches. For the CDR3, the DNA is TGTGCCTGGAAAGAACTTGCTGGGTGGGACAGGGTCTCCTACGAGCAGTACTTC. This gives the protein CAWKELAGWDRVSYEQYF.

The chain links TRBV9 to TRBJ1-2; D is ambiguous. Trimming shortened V by 0 bases and J by 0 bases, and 9 bases separated the two germline ends. Per germline, CDR1 SGDLS and CDR2 YYNGEE. The CDR3 length is 15 residues. The CDR3 here is CASSVALTANYGYTF. DNA for the CDR3: TGTGCCAGCAGCGTAGCTTTAACGGCTAACTATGGCTACACCTTC.

The chain carries TRBV28 and TRBJ1-2, with D unresolved. V was cut by 6 bases and J by 1 base, with 9 bases left in between. CDR1 MDHEN and CDR2 SYDVKM come from the germline V gene. The CDR3 totals 13 residues. The CDR3 DNA reads TGTGCCAGCAGCTCCCCCGTTAACTATGGCTACACCTTC. It specifies CASSSPVNYGYTF.

J is TRBJ1-1 and V is TRBV7-2, with 7 bases lining up with TRBD1. Unmatched junction bases numbered 8, after V lost 2 bases and J lost 5 bases. This CDR3 is 15 amino acids long. Looked up from germline, CDR1 is SGHTA and CDR2 is FQGNSA. This chain's CDR3 is CASSLPGRGITEAFF. The CDR3 DNA is TGTGCCAGCAGCTTACCCGGCAGGGGGATTACTGAAGCTTTCTTT. Drawing the rest from reference TRBV7-2 and TRBJ1-1, the complete variable domain is GAGVSQSPSNKVTEKGKDVELRCDPISGHTALYWYRQSLGQGLEFLIYFQGNSAPDKSGLPSDRFSAERTGGSVSTLTIQRTQQEDSAVYLCASSLPGRGITEAFFGQGTRLTVV.

This clone was picked up one time. Here the CDR3 DNA reads TGTGCCAGCAGTTACGAATTGGCGGGGGGGCGGTACGAGCAGTACTTC. Residues: CASSYELAGGRYEQYF. The V and J genes are TRBV6-6 and TRBJ2-7; 9 nucleotides match TRBD2. There are 16 residues in the CDR3. Germline CDR1 and CDR2: MNHNY and SVGAGI (reference sequence). J gave up 4 bases and V 2 bases, and 9 bases lay outside the gene matches.